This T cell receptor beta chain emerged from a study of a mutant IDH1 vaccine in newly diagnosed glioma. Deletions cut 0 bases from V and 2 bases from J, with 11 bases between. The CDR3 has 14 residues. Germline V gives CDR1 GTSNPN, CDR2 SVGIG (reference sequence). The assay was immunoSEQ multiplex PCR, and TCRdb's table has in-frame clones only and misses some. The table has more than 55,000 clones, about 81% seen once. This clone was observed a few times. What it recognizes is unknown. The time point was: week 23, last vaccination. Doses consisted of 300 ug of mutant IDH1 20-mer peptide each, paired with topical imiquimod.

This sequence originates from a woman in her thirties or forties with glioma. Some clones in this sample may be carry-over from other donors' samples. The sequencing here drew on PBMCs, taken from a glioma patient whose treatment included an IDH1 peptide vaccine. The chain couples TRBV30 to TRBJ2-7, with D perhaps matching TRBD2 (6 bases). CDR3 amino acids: CAWSVGGNTYEQYF. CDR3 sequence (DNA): TGTGCCTGGAGTGTAGGAGGGAATACCTACGAGCAGTACTTC.